This TCR beta chain was captured in a study of response to subunit inactivated influenza vaccine (dated by TCRdb to the late 2010s). As for the study more broadly: To follow how T cells responded to a trivalent subunit inactivated influenza vaccine, the researchers relied on deep quantitative profiling of the T cell receptor repertoire.

General conclusions and limits of the study: The authors proposed that each seasonal influenza vaccination may bring in only a limited number of new T cells.

This clonotype came up many times. Its antigen is still unknown. One base away there is no much larger clone; base qualities are not given. The library was produced with RT-PCR. For sequencing, an Illumina HiSeq 2500 was employed. The raw public data were reprocessed by TCRdb itself: fastp quality trimming at Q25, MiXCR clonotype calling, in-frame beta chains only. CDR3 protein duplicates are merged, each entry listing the most common genes and DNA. Here the sample has a few hundred thousand distinct CDR3 sequences; approximately 10% occur a single time. Approximately 11% of the sample is in the top ten clones. Looking up the germline V gene yields CDR1 MGHRA and CDR2 YSYEKL. V is pared back by 1 base and J by 0 bases, with 20 bases lying between the germline termini. Measured from the cysteine to the phenylalanine, the CDR3 is 19 residues long. The read is trimmed to its CDR3 DNA, 57 bases read in frame from base 1.

A further study also used this sample, focusing on T cells expressing NK-cell markers. From the second report: 5'RACE template switching, by which a universal primer site and unique molecular identifiers were added, was used to make TCR beta cDNA libraries. TCR beta-chain repertoires were profiled in sorted CD3+CD56+NKG2C+, CD3+CD56+NKG2C- and CD3+CD56-NKG2C+ T-cell subsets from fewer than 10 donors. Among the eight sequenced donors, seven were HCMV-seropositive and one was HCMV-seronegative. To restrict sorting to alphabetaTCR-expressing T cells, an anti-gammadeltaTCR antibody was added in several experiments. For about 6 donors, the dominant CD3+CD56+NKG2C+ clonotypes were among the top 10 CD8+ clonotypes and accounted for 1.0-7.0% of CD8+ T cells. Those dominant clonotypes were again the most abundant among CD3+CD56-NKG2C+ cells in a handful of donors, at roughly 25-60.1%. It remained unclear whether the expanded NKG2C-expressing T cell clones were specific for HCMV antigens. The study sequenced eight donors, all healthy volunteers chosen at random: three men and five women. To determine HCMV serostatus, a commercial ELISA kit was used to detect HCMV-specific IgG in serum. Ficoll density gradient centrifugation was used to isolate peripheral blood mononuclear cells from blood. For over five donors, unsorted PBMC were also used to sequence bulk peripheral blood T-cell repertoires. Synthesis of cDNA was primed from the TCR beta constant segment and was followed by two consecutive PCR amplification steps. Sequencing of the libraries produced 2 x 150 bp reads on Illumina HiSeq 2000/2500, MiSeq or NextSeq. MIGEC was used to demultiplex reads and group the reads by UMI, and MiTCR was used to assemble and quantify clonotypes. To exclude erroneous sequences, any TCR cDNA sequence not supported by at least two reads was discarded. The tcR package was used for downstream repertoire analysis, with clonotypes matched between fractions based on CDR3 nucleotide sequence plus V segment. Antigen specificity was annotated against VDJdb with VDJmatch, allowing one amino acid substitution in CDR3.

The chain is made from TRBV4-1 and TRBJ2-3, and possibly TRBD1, on 5 matching bases. The sample consisted of PBMCs from blood, taken on the day of vaccination. This clonotype was obtained from a man aged 50-60 years who received an inactivated influenza vaccine. Donor details come from another sample of the same person, matched by shared clones. CDR3 reads: CASSQVGWGGSYSTDTQYF. DNA sequence: TGCGCCAGCAGCCAAGTAGGTTGGGGCGGTTCCTATAGCACAGATACGCAGTATTTT.